This TCR beta chain is from a study of blood T cell repertoires in COVID-19. Study background: The United States, Italy and Spain provided the acute and convalescent COVID-19 samples. Sample material is recorded as cDNA or gDNA derived from T cells, B-cell-depleted T cells, or PBMCs.

Repertoires were generated with immunoSEQ multiplex PCR, while TCRdb's copy carries only in-frame clones and drops some. The profile shows some 240,000 clones, 75% to 90% of them singletons. This clone appeared a few times. Trimming pared 7 bases from V and 2 bases from J, leaving 11 bases between. This CDR3 has 13 residues. CDR1 and CDR2 from the germline V gene are MNHEY and SVGAGI. The V gene is TRBV6-5, the J gene TRBJ1-2; no reliable D call. Sequenced: peripheral blood. The clonotype was recovered from a woman between 40 and 55 years old who had recovered from COVID-19. CDR3 protein: CASTRNLNYGYTF. CDR3 DNA sequence: TGTGCCAGCACCCGAAATCTAAACTATGGCTACACCTTC.